The clone carrying this T cell receptor beta chain was counted between two and nine times. Its cognate antigen is unknown. TCRdb redid the calling of the reads with MiXCR, one entry per CDR3 protein. The data show 600,000 to 800,000 distinct CDR3 sequences, 20% to 25% seen once. This sample stems from a study of T cell repertoires in cytomegalovirus infection. Study-level background: Both CMV infection and a matching HLA type were indicated by public TCR beta signatures. Study outcomes and limitations: Frequencies of public TCR beta families were cumulated, and this identified carriers of CMV plus the relevant HLA. The ex vivo response was dominated by HLA-C-restricted CMV-specific TCR beta clonotypes.

Trimming took 3 bases from V and 3 from J, leaving 12 bases between them. The length of the CDR3 is 15 residues. Looked up from germline, CDR1 is SGHKS and CDR2 is YYEKEE (reference sequence). The sequencing input was CD8+ T cells from PBMCs. This sequence originates from a human donor in good health (CMV status not recorded). Some clones in this sample may be carry-over from other donors' samples. The chain combines TRBV5-5 with TRBJ1-4; tentatively, D is TRBD1 (5 bases). The CDR3: CASSSHGGSNEKLFF. CDR3 in DNA: TGTGCCAGCAGCTCCCATGGGGGATCTAATGAAAAACTGTTTTTT.